This TCR beta chain comes out of a study of blood T cell repertoires in COVID-19. About the study: Italy, Spain and the United States were the sources of the convalescent and acute COVID-19 samples. T cells, B-cell-depleted T cells, or PBMCs supplied cDNA or gDNA.

Germline CDR1 SGDLS, CDR2 YYNGEE. After removal of 2 bases from V and 4 bases from J, the junction contained 5 bases not matched to a gene. CDR3 size: 14 residues. This clone has only one observation. Per the original data handling: Estimation of nucleated cell counts was performed using reference gene primer amplification. Here immunoSEQ multiplex PCR was the method, and the copy in TCRdb shows in-frame clones only, minus some. Clone size and the V and J calls come from that table; the DNA yielded D and trimming. The data hold some 190,000 clones, with 88% observed a single time. Sequencing was done on a sample of peripheral blood. The chain recombines TRBV9 with TRBJ2-5; 7 positions agree with TRBD2. This clonotype was obtained from a man aged 18 to 29 with active or convalescent COVID-19. The DNA of the CDR3 is TGTGCCAGCAGCGTGACTAGCTCTGGAGAGACCCAGTACTTC. It is translated as CASSVTSSGETQYF.